The next 5 T cell receptor beta chains were all read from a single sample in a study of T cell responses to AZD1222 COVID-19 vaccine. Method: immunoSEQ multiplex PCR; TCRdb's copy keeps in-frame clones and lacks some. The sample carries fewer than 130,000 clones, about 94% recorded once. The sample consisted of peripheral blood, taken on day 0 of AZD1222 vaccination. The receptors derive from an adult in good health.

The chain uses TRBV20-1 and TRBJ1-1; D gene uncertain. CDR3 size: 11 residues. V lost 5 bases to trimming and J lost 0 bases, with 4 bases between them. Germline V gene data show CDR1 as DFQATT and CDR2 as SNEGSKA (reference sequence). CDR3 sequence (DNA): TGCAGTGCTCCCCTGAACACTGAAGCTTTCTTT. Translation gives CSAPLNTEAFF.

This clone was found once. DNA for the CDR3: TGTGCCAGCAGCTTAGCGGCGGCAGGGGGCAATAAAGCTTTCTTT. It codes for CASSLAAAGGNKAFF. The chain uses TRBV7-2 and TRBJ1-1; TRBD1 matches at 8 bases. The V segment lost 0 bases and the J segment 9 bases; nucleotides outside the gene matches: 9. This CDR3 contains 15 residues. Germline V gene data show CDR1 as SGHTA and CDR2 as FQGNSA.

J is TRBJ2-7 and V is TRBV11-3; 10 nucleotides align to TRBD1. CDR3 length equals 14 residues. V was clipped by 5 bases and J by 2 bases; unmatched bases: 3. CDR1 and CDR2 (germline): SGHNT, YENEEA. The CDR3 DNA is TGTGCCAGCAGCGGACAGGGGGAACCCTACGAGCAGTACTTC. Its protein product is CASSGQGEPYEQYF. Supplemented by reference TRBV11-3 and TRBJ2-7, the full variable domain reads EAGVVQSPRYKIIEKKQPVAFWCNPISGHNTLYWYLQNLGQGPELLIRYENEEAVDDSQLPKDRFSAERLKGVDSTLKIQPAELGDSAVYLCASSGQGEPYEQYFGPGTRLTVT.

The rearrangement joins TRBV27 to TRBJ2-7; 7 bases match TRBD1. The CDR3 spans 13 residues. V shed 6 bases, J shed 5 bases, and the junction held 7 bases outside the gene matches. Per the germline V gene, CDR1 is MNHEY and CDR2 is SMNVEV (reference sequence). As DNA, the CDR3 is TGTGCCAGCAGGGGTCGACAGGGCCACGAGCAGTACTTC. Amino acid sequence: CASRGRQGHEQYF.

The V gene is TRBV15, the J gene TRBJ1-2; D uncertain. Trimming pared 1 base from V and 5 bases from J, leaving 11 bases between. The CDR3 totals 14 residues. Germline V gene lookup returns CDR1 LNHNV and CDR2 YYDKDF (reference sequence). CDR3 sequence reads: CATSRGEGTYGYTF. The CDR3 nucleotides read TGTGCCACCAGCAGAGGGGAAGGAACTTATGGCTACACCTTC.